This TCR beta chain was recorded in a study of blood T cell repertoires in COVID-19. Overall study context: Some COVID-19 samples were acute and others convalescent; all came from the United States, Italy and Spain. PBMCs, B-cell-depleted T cells, or T cells were the source of the cDNA or gDNA that made up the material.

How the authors handled the data: For nucleated cells, counts were estimated from reference gene primer amplification. Repertoires were generated with immunoSEQ multiplex PCR, while TCRdb's copy carries only in-frame clones and drops some. V and J calls and clone size come straight from that table; D and trimming were deduced from the DNA. The sample yields 90,000 to 130,000 clones, around 90% seen once. Trimming cost V 7 bases and J 10 bases, with 12 bases left between them. This CDR3 comprises 12 residues. From germline, CDR1 is SGHNT and CDR2 YYREEE (reference sequence). Sequencing was performed on peripheral blood. The origin of this receptor is a woman between 50 and 59 years old with acute or convalescent COVID-19. V gene TRBV5-4 combines with J gene TRBJ1-6; D unclear. This chain's CDR3 is CASGPTNSPLHF. For the CDR3, the DNA is TGTGCCAGCGGTCCGACAAACTCACCCCTCCACTTT.